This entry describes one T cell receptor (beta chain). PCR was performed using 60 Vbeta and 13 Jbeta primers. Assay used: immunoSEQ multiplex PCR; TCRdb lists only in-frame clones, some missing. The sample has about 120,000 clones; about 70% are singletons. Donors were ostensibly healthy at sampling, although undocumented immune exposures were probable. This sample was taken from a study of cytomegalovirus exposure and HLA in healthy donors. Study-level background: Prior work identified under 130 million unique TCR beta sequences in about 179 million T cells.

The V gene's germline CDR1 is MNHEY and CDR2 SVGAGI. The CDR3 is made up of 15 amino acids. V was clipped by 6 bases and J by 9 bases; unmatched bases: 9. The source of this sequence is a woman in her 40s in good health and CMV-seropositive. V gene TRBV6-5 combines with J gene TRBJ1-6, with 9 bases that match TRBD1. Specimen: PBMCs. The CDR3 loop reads CASRGTGTLVSPLHF. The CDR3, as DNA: TGTGCCAGCAGGGGGACAGGGACGTTAGTTTCACCCCTCCACTTT.